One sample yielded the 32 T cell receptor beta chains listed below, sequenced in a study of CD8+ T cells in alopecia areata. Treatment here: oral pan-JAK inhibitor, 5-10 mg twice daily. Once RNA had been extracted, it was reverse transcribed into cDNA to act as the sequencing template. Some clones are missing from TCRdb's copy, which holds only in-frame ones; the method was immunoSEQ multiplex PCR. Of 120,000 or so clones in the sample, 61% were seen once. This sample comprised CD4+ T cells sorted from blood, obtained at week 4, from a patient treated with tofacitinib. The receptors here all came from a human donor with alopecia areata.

The CDR3 nucleotides read TGCAGCGTTGATCTGGCGAGGTCAAATGAGCAGTTCTTC. This translates into CSVDLARSNEQFF. V and J are TRBV29-1 and TRBJ2-1; D remains ambiguous. This CDR3 spans 13 amino acids. Germline CDR1 SQVTM, CDR2 ANQGSEA. V was cut by 3 bases and J by 7 bases, with 13 bases left in between.

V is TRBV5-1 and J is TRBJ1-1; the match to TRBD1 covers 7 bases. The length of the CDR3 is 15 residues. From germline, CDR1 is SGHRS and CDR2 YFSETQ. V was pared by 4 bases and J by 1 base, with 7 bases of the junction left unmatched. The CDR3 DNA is TGCGCCAGCAGCATAGAGACAGGGAGGAACACTGAAGCTTTCTTT. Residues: CASSIETGRNTEAFF.

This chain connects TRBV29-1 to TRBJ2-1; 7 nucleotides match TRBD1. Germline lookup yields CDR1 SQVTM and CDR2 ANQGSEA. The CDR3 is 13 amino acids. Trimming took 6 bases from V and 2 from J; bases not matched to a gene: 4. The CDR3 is CSVEGTAYNEQFF. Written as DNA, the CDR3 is TGCAGCGTCGAGGGGACAGCCTACAATGAGCAGTTCTTC.

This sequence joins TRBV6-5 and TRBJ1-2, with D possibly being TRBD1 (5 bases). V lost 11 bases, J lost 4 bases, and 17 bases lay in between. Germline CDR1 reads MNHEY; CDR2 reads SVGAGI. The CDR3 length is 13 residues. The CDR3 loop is CAAGKGSGYGYTF. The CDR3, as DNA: TGTGCCGCCGGCAAGGGGAGCGGCTATGGCTACACCTTC.

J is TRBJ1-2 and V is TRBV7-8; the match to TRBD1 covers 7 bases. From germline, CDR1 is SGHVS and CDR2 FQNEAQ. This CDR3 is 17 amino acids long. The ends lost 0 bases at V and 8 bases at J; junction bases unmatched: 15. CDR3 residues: CASSLARVRPRGTGYTF. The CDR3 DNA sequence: TGTGCCAGCAGCTTAGCGCGGGTCAGACCCAGGGGGACGGGCTACACCTTC.

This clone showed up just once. CDR3 amino acids: CASSSPGKLNTEAFF. The DNA for the CDR3 is TGTGCCAGCAGTTCCCCAGGGAAACTGAACACTGAAGCTTTCTTT. The chain joins TRBV6-5 to TRBJ1-1, with D possibly TRBD1 on 5 matching bases. The CDR3 consists of 15 residues. CDR1 and CDR2 from the germline V gene are MNHEY and SVGAGI. Trimming took off 4 bases at V and 0 bases at J, with 12 bases between the two ends.

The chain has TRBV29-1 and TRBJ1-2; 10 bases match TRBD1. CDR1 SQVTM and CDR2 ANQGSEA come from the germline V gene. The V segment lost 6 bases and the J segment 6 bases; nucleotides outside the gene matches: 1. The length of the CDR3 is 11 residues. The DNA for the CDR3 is TGCAGCGTCGGACAGGGGGATGGCTACACCTTC. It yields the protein CSVGQGDGYTF.

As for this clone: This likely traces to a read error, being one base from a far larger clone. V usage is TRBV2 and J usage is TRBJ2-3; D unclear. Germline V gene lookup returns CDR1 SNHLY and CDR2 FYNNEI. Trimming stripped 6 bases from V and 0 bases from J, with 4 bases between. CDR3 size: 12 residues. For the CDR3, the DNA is TGTGCCAGCAGGCAAAGCACAGATACGCAGTATTTT. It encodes CASRQSTDTQYF.

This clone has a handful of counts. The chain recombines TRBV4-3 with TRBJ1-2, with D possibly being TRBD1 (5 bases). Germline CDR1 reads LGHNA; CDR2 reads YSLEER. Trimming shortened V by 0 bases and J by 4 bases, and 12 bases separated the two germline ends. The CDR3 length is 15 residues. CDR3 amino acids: CASSQDLGGSYGYTF. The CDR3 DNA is TGCGCCAGCAGCCAAGATCTTGGGGGTAGCTATGGCTACACCTTC.

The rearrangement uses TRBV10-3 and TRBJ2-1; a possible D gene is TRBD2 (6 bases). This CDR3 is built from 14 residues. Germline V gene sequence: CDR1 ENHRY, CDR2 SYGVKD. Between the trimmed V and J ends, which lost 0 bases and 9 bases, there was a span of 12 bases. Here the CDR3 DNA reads TGTGCCATCAGTGAGTCCAAGGGCGGGGTTGAGCAGTTCTTC. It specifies CAISESKGGVEQFF.

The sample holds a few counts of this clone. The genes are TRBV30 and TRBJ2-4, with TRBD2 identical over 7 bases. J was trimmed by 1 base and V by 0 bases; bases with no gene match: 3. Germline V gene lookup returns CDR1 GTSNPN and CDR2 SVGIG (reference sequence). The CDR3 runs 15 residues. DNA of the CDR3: TGTGCCTGGAGTGTATACGGGAGGGCCAAAAACATTCAGTACTTC. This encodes CAWSVYGRAKNIQYF.

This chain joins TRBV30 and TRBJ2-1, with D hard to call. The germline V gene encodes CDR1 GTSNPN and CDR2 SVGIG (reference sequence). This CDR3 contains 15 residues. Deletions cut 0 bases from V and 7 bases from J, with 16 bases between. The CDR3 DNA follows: TGTGCCTGGAGTGTACGAAGGGTGGAAAGGAATGAGCAGTTCTTC. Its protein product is CAWSVRRVERNEQFF.

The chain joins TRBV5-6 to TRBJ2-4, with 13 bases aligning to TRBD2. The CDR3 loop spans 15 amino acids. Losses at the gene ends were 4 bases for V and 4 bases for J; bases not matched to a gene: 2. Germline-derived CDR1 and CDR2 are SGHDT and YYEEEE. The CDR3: CASSGTSGEKNIQYF. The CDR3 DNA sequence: TGTGCCAGCAGCGGGACTAGCGGGGAGAAAAACATTCAGTACTTC.

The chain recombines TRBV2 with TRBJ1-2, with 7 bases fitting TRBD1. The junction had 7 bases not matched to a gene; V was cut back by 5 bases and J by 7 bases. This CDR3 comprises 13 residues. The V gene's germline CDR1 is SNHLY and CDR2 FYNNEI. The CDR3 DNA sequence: TGTGCCAGCAGTACGCCAGGGGGGCTTGGCTACACCTTC. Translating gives CASSTPGGLGYTF.

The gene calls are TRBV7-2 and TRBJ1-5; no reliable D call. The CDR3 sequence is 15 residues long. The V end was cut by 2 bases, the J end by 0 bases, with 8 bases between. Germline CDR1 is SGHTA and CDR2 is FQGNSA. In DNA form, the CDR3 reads TGTGCCAGCAGCTTATGGGGAAATAGCAATCAGCCCCAGCATTTT. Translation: CASSLWGNSNQPQHF.

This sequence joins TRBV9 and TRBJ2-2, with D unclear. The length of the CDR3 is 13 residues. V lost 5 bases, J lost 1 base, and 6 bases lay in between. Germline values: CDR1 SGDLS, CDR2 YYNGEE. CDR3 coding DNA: TGTGCCAGCAGGGCACAGAACACCGGGGAGCTGTTTTTT. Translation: CASRAQNTGELFF. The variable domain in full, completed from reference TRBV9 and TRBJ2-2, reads DSGVTQTPKHLITATGQRVTLRCSPRSGDLSVYWYQQSLDQGLQFLIQYYNGEERAKGNILERFSAQQFPDLHSELNLSSLELGDSALYFCASRAQNTGELFFGEGSRLTVL.

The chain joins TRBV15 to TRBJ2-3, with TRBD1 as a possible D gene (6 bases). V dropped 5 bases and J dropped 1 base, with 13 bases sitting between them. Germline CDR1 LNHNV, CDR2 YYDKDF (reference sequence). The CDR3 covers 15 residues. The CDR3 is CATSARDTRTDTQYF. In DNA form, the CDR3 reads TGTGCCACCAGCGCCCGGGACACCCGCACAGATACGCAGTATTTT.

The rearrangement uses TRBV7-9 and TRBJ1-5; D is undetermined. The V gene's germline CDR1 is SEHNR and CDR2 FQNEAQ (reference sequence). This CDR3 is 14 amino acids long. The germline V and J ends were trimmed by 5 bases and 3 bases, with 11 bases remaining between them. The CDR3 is CASSEGPINQPQHF. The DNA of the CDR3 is TGTGCCAGCAGCGAAGGACCGATCAATCAGCCCCAGCATTTT.

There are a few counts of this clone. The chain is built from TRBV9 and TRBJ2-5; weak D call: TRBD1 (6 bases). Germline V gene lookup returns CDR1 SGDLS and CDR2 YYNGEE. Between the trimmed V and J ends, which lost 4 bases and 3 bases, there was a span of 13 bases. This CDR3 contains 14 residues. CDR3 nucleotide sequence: TGTGCCAGCAGCCCCCTTAGACAGGAAGAGACCCAGTACTTC. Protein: CASSPLRQEETQYF.

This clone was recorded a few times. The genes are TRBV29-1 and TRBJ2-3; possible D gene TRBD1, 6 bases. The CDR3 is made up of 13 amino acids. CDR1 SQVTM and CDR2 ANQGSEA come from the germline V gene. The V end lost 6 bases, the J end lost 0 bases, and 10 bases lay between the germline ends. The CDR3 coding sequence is TGCAGCGTCGGGGACACCAGCACAGATACGCAGTATTTT. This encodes CSVGDTSTDTQYF.

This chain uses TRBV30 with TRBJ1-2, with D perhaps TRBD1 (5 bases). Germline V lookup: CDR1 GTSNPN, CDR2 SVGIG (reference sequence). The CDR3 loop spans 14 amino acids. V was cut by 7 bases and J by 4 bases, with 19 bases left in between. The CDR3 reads CASPPTGGGYGYTF. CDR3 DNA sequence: TGTGCCTCACCTCCGACCGGGGGTGGCTATGGCTACACCTTC. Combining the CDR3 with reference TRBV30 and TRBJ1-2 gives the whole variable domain SQTIHQWPATLVQPVGSPLSLECTVEGTSNPNLYWYRQAAGRGLQLLFYSVGIGQISSEVPQNLSASRPQDRQFILSSKKLLLSDSGFYLCASPPTGGGYGYTFGSGTRLTVV.

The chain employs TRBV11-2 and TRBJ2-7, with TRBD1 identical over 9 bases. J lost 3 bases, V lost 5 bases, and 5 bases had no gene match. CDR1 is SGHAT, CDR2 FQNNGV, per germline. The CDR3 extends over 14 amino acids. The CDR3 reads CASSPGQGNYEQYF. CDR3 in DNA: TGTGCCAGCAGCCCCGGACAGGGGAACTACGAGCAGTACTTC.

The CDR3 spells CAATRDSYNSPLHF. The CDR3 DNA reads as TGTGCCGCCACGAGGGACAGTTATAATTCACCCCTCCACTTT. The chain combines TRBV10-3 with TRBJ1-6, with 7 bases identical to TRBD1. This CDR3 has 14 residues. The trim removed 11 bases at V and 4 bases at J, leaving 8 bases unmatched. CDR1 and CDR2 (germline): ENHRY, SYGVKD.

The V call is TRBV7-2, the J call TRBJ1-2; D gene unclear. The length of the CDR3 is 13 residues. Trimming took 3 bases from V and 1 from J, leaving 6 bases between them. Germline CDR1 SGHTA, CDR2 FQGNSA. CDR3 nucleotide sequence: TGTGCCAGCAGCTTTGACGTTAACTATGGCTACACCTTC. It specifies CASSFDVNYGYTF.

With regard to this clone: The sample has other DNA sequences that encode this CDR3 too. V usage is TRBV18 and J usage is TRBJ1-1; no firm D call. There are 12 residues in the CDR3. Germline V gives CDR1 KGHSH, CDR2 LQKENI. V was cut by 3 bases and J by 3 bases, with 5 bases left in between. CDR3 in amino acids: CASSPTDTEAFF. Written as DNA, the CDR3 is TGTGCCAGCTCACCGACGGACACTGAAGCTTTCTTT.

CDR3 residues: CASSPSGQWETQYF. The CDR3 nucleotides are TGTGCCAGCAGCCCATCAGGCCAGTGGGAGACCCAGTACTTC. The V and J genes are TRBV7-3 and TRBJ2-5; D uncertain. V was pared by 5 bases and J by 5 bases, with 15 bases between. The CDR3 has 14 amino acids. Germline CDR1 SGHTA, CDR2 FQGTGA.

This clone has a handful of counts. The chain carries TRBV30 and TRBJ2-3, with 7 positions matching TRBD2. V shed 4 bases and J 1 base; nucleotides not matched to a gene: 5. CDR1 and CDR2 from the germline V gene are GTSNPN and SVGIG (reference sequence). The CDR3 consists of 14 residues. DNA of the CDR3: TGTGCCTGGAACCGAGGGAGGGGCACAGATACGCAGTATTTT. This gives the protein CAWNRGRGTDTQYF.

CDR3 sequence reads: CASSFSGFSDTDTQYF. Here the CDR3 DNA reads TGCGCCAGCAGCTTCTCCGGGTTTAGCGACACAGATACGCAGTATTTT. The V and J genes are TRBV5-1 and TRBJ2-3; D possibly corresponds to TRBD2 (5 bases). The V end lost 2 bases, the J end lost 2 bases, and 15 bases lay between the germline ends. This CDR3 contains 16 residues. Germline lookup yields CDR1 SGHRS and CDR2 YFSETQ.

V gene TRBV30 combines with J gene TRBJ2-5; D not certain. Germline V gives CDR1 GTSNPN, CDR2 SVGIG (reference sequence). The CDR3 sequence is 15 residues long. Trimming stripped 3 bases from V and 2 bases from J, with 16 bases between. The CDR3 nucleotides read TGTGCCTGGAGGGCTCCCCCCCCTAGACAAGAGACCCAGTACTTC. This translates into CAWRAPPPRQETQYF.

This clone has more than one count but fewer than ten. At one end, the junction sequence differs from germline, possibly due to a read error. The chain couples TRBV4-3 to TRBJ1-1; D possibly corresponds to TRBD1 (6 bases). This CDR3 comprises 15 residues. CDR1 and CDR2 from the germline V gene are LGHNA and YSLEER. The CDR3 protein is CASSQDAQGPRPLIF. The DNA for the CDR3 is TGCGCCAGCAGCCAAGACGCCCAGGGGCCACGACCCCTGATCTTT.

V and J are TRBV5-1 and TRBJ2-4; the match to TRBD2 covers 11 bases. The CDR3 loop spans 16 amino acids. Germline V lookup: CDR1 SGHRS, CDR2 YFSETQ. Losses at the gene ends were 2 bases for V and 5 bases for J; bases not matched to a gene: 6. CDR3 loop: CASSFSGGAVQNIQYF. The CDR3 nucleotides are TGCGCCAGCAGCTTTAGCGGGGGGGCCGTCCAAAACATTCAGTACTTC.

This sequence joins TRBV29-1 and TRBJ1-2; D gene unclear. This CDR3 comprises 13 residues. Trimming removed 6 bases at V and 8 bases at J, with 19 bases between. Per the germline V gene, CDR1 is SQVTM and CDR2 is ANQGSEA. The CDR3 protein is CSVLQPGSGGYTF. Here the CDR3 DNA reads TGCAGCGTACTTCAACCGGGGTCAGGCGGCTACACCTTC.